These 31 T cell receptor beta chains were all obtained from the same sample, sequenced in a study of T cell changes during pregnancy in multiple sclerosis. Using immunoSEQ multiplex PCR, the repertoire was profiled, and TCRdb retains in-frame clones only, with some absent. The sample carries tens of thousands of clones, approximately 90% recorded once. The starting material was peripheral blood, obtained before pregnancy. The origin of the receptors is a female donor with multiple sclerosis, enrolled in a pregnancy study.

The CDR3 nucleotides read TGTGCCAGCAGCTTAATCCCAACTACAGGGTCCGGCACTGAAGCTTTCTTT. It yields the protein CASSLIPTTGSGTEAFF. The rearrangement uses TRBV7-3 and TRBJ1-1, with D perhaps matching TRBD1 (6 bases). There are 17 residues in the CDR3. The germline V gene has CDR1 SGHTA and CDR2 FQGTGA. The V and J ends lost 1 base and 4 bases respectively, with 19 bases between them. Looking up the rest from reference TRBV7-3 and TRBJ1-1 gives the full variable domain: GAGVSQTPSNKVTEKGKYVELRCDPISGHTALYWYRQSLGQGPEFLIYFQGTGAADDSGLPNDRFFAVRPEGSVSTLKIQRTERGDSAVYLCASSLIPTTGSGTEAFFGQGTRLTVV.

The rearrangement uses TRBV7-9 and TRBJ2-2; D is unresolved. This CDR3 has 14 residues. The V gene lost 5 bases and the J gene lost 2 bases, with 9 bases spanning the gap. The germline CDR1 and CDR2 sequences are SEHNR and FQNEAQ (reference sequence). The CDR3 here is CASSQYTNTGELFF. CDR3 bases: TGTGCCAGCAGCCAATACACAAACACCGGGGAGCTGTTTTTT. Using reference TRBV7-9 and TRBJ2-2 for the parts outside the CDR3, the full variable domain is DTGVSQNPRHKITKRGQNVTFRCDPISEHNRLYWYRQTLGQGPEFLTYFQNEAQLEKSRLLSDRFSAERPKGSFSTLEIQRTEQGDSAMYLCASSQYTNTGELFFGEGSRLTVL.

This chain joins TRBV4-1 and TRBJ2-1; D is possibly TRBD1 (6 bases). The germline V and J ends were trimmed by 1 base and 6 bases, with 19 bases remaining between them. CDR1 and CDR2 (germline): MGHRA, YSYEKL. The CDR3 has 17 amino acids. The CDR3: CASSQGLRIQQGNEQFF. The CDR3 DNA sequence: TGCGCCAGCAGCCAAGGGCTAAGGATCCAACAGGGCAATGAGCAGTTCTTC.

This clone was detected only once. Written as DNA, the CDR3 is TGTGCCAGCAGTGAAGGGGGCAGGGGGCTCACTGAAGCTTTCTTT. Translation: CASSEGGRGLTEAFF. V is TRBV2 and J is TRBJ1-1; 8 nucleotides line up with TRBD1. Germline values: CDR1 SNHLY, CDR2 FYNNEI. Trimming removed 1 base from V and 4 bases from J; junction bases left unmatched: 5. CDR3 length: 15 amino acids.

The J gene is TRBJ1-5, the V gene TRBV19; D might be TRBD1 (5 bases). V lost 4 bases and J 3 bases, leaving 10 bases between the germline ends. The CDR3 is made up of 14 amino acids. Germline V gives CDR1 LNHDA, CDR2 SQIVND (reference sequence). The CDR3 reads CASSKQVYNQPQHF. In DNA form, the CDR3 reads TGTGCCAGTAGTAAACAGGTTTACAATCAGCCCCAGCATTTT.

CDR3 sequence: CASSPGTTGTEAFF. In nucleotides, the CDR3 is TGTGCCAGCAGCCCCGGGACAACCGGGACTGAAGCTTTCTTT. The J gene is TRBJ1-1, the V gene TRBV6-5; TRBD1 might be the D (6 bases). From germline, CDR1 is MNHEY and CDR2 SVGAGI. CDR3 length: 14 amino acids. The V end was cut by 6 bases, the J end by 5 bases, with 16 bases between.

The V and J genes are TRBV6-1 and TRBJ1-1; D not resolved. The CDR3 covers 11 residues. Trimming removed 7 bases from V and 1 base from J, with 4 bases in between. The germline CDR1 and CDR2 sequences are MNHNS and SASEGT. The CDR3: CASIRNTEAFF. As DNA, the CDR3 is TGTGCCAGCATTCGGAACACTGAAGCTTTCTTT.

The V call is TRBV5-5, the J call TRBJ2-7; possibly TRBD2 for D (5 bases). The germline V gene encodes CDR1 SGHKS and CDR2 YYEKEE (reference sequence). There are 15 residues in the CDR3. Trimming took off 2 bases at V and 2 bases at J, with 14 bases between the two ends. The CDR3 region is CASSFSGGFTYEQYF. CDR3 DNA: TGTGCCAGCAGCTTTTCGGGCGGGTTCACCTACGAGCAGTACTTC.

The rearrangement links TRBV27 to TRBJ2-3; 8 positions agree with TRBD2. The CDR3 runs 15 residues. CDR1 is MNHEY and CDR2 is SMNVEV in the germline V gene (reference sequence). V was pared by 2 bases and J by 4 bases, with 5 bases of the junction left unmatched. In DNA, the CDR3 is TGTGCCAGCAGTTTAAGGAGCGGGAGACCAGATACGCAGTATTTT. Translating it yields CASSLRSGRPDTQYF.

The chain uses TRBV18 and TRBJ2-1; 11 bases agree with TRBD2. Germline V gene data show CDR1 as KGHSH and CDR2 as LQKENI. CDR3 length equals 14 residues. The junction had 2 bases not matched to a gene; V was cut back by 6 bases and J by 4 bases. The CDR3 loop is CASSLAGGYNEQFF. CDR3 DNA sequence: TGTGCCAGCTCCCTAGCGGGGGGATACAATGAGCAGTTCTTC.

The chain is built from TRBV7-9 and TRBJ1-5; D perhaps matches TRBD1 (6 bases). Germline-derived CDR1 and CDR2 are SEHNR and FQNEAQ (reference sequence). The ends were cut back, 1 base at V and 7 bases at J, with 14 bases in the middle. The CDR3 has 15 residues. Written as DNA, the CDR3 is TGTGCCAGCAGCTTAGACGGGGCAAGGGGGCAGCCCCAGCATTTT. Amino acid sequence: CASSLDGARGQPQHF.

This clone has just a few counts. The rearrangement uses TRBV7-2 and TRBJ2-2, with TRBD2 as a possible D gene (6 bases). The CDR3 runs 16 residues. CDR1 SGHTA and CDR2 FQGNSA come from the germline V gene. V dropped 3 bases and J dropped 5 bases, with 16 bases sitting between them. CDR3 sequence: CASSLELAKSTGELFF. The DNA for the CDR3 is TGTGCCAGCAGCTTGGAACTAGCTAAGAGTACCGGGGAGCTGTTTTTT.

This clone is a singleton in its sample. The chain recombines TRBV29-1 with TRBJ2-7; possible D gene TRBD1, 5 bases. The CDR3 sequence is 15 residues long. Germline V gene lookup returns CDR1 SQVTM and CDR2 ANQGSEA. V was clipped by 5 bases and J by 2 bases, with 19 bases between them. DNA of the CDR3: TGCAGCGTTAATAAGGGGCAGGGCTTAACCTACGAGCAGTACTTC. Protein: CSVNKGQGLTYEQYF.

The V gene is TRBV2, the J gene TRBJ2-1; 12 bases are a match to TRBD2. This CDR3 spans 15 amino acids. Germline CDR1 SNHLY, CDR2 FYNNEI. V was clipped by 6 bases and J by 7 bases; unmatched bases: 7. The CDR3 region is CASSELAGGGNEQFF. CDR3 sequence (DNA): TGTGCCAGCAGCGAACTAGCGGGAGGCGGTAATGAGCAGTTCTTC.

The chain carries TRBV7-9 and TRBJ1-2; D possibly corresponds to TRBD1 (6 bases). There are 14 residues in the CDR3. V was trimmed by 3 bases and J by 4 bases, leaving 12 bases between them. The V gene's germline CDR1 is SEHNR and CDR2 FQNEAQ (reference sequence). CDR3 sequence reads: CASSFTGNSYGYTF. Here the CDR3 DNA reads TGTGCCAGCAGCTTTACAGGGAATTCCTATGGCTACACCTTC.

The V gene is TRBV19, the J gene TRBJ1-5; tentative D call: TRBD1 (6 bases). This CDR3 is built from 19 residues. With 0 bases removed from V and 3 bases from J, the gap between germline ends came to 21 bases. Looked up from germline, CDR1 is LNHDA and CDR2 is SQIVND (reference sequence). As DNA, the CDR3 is TGTGCCAGTAGTATAGATCGTTACAGGGCCTCCAGCCACAATCAGCCCCAGCATTTT. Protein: CASSIDRYRASSHNQPQHF.

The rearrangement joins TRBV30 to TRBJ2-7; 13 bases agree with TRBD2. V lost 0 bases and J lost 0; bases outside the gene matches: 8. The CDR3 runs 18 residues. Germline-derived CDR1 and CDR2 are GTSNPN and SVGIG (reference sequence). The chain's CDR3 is CAWSVLAGGPSGSYEQYF. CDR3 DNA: TGTGCCTGGAGTGTACTAGCGGGAGGGCCTTCGGGCTCCTACGAGCAGTACTTC. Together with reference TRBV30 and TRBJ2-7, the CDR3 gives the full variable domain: SQTIHQWPATLVQPVGSPLSLECTVEGTSNPNLYWYRQAAGRGLQLLFYSVGIGQISSEVPQNLSASRPQDRQFILSSKKLLLSDSGFYLCAWSVLAGGPSGSYEQYFGPGTRLTVT.

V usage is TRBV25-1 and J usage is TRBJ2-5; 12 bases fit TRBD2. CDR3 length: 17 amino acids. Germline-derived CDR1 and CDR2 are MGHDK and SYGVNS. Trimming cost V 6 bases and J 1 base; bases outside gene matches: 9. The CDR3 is CASSRFGLAGIQETQYF. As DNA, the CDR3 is TGTGCCAGCAGCCGATTCGGACTAGCGGGGATCCAAGAGACCCAGTACTTC.

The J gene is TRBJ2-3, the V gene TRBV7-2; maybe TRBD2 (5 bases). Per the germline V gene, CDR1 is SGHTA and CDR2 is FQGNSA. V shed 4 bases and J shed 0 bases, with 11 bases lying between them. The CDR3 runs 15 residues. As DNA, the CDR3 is TGTGCCAGCAGCTCACTAGAATGGAGCACAGATACGCAGTATTTT. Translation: CASSSLEWSTDTQYF. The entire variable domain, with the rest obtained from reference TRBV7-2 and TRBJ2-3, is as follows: GAGVSQSPSNKVTEKGKDVELRCDPISGHTALYWYRQSLGQGLEFLIYFQGNSAPDKSGLPSDRFSAERTGGSVSTLTIQRTQQEDSAVYLCASSSLEWSTDTQYFGPGTRLTVL.

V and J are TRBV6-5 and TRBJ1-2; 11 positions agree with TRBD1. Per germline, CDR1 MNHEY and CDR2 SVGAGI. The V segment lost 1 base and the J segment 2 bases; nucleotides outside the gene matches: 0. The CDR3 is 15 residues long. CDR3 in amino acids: CASSYWDRGNYGYTF. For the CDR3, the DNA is TGTGCCAGCAGTTACTGGGACAGGGGGAACTATGGCTACACCTTC.

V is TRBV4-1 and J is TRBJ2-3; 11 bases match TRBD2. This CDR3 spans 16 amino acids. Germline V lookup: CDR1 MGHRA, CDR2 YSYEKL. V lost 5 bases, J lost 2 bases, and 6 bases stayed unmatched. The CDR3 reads CASSETSGGLTDTQYF. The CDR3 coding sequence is TGCGCCAGCAGCGAAACTAGCGGGGGACTCACAGATACGCAGTATTTT.

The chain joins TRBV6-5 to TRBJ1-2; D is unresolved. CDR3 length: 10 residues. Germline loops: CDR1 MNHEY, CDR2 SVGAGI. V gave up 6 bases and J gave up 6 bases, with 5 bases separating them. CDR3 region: CASRGDGYTF. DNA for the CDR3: TGTGCCAGCAGGGGAGATGGCTACACCTTC.

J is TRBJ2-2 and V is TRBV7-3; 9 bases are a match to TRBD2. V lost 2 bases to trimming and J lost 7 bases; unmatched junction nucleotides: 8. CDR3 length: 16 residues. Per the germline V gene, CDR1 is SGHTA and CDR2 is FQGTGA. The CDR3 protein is CASSLYVSGSSGELFF. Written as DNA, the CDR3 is TGTGCCAGCAGCTTATATGTTAGCGGGAGTAGCGGGGAGCTGTTTTTT.

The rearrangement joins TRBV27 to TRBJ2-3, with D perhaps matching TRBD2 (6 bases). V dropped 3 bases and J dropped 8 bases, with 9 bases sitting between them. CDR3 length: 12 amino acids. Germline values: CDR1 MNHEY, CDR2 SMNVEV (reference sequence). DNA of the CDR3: TGTGCCAGCAGTTTTAGGGGAGGTACGCAGTATTTT. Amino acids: CASSFRGGTQYF.

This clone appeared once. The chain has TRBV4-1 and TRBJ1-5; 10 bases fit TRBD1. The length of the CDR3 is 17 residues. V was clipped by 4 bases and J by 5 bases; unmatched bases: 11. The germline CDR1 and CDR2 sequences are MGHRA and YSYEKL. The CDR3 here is CASSLQPGTGADQPQHF. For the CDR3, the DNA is TGCGCCAGCAGCCTCCAGCCCGGGACAGGGGCGGATCAGCCCCAGCATTTT.

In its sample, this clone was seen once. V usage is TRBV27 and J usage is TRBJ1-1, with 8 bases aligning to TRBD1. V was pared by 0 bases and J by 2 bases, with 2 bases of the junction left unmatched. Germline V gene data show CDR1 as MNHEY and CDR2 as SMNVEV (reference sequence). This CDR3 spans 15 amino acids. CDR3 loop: CASSLSGTGNTEAFF. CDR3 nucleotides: TGTGCCAGCAGTTTATCTGGGACAGGAAACACTGAAGCTTTCTTT.

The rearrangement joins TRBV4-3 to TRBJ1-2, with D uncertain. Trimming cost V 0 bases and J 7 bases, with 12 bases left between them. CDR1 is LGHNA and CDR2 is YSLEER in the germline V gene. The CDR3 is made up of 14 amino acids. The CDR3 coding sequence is TGCGCCAGCAGCCAAGATAGCGGGGAGGCTGGCTACACCTTC. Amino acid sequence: CASSQDSGEAGYTF.

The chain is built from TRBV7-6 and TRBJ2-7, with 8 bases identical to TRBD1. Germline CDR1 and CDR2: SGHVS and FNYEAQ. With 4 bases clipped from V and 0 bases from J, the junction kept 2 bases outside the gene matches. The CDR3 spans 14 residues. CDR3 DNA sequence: TGTGCCAGCAGCTGGACAGGGAACTCCTACGAGCAGTACTTC. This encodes CASSWTGNSYEQYF.

The CDR3 here is CASSLLLAGGRTDTQYF. The CDR3 nucleotides read TGTGCCAGCAGCTTGTTACTAGCGGGTGGAAGGACAGATACGCAGTATTTT. The genes are TRBV5-4 and TRBJ2-3; 9 bases match TRBD2. V was pared by 1 base and J by 3 bases, with 9 bases of the junction left unmatched. The CDR3 contains 17 residues. Germline V gene data show CDR1 as SGHNT and CDR2 as YYREEE (reference sequence).

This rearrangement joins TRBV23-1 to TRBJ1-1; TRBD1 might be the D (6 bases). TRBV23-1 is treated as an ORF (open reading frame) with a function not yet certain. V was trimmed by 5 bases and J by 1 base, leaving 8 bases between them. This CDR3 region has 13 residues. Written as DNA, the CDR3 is TGCGCCAGCAGTACAGGGACGAACACTGAAGCTTTCTTT. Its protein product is CASSTGTNTEAFF.

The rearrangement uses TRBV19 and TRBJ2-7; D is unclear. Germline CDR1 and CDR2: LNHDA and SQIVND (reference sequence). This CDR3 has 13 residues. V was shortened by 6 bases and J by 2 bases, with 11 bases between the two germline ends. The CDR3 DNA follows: TGTGCCAGTAGGAACAGAGCAGCCTACGAGCAGTACTTC. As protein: CASRNRAAYEQYF.